Listed below are T cell receptor beta chains from one sample, sequenced in a study of cytomegalovirus exposure and HLA in healthy donors. Assay: immunoSEQ multiplex PCR; the TCRdb copy retains only in-frame clones and omits some. The sample includes roughly 130,000 clones, around three quarters of them seen just once. The sequenced material came from PBMCs. The receptors were sampled from a man in his late teens or twenties in good health and CMV-seronegative. CDR3s include the opening cysteine and the closing phenylalanine or tryptophan. D genes are given only for firm matches. Size tells how often a clone was seen (once, few, many) or the class of an expanded clone, and some rows leave it out.

j_call v_call d_call cdr3_length clone_size cdr3_aa cdr3_nt
TRBJ2-7 TRBV19 TRBD1 14 NA CASGTGTGGVEQYF TGTGCCAGTGGAACCGGGACAGGGGGGGTCGAGCAGTACTTC
TRBJ2-3 TRBV5-1 TRBD2 17 NA CASSSGLAGGLEDTQYF TGCGCCAGCAGCTCCGGACTAGCGGGGGGTCTTGAAGATACGCAGTATTTT
TRBJ2-2 TRBV7-6 NA 13 once CASSLGGSGELFF TGTGCCAGCAGCTTAGGGGGCAGTGGGGAGCTGTTTTTT
TRBJ1-5 TRBV4-2 NA 18 NA CASSQAPLGGGGNQPQHF TGTGCCAGCAGCCAAGCGCCCTTGGGGGGGGGAGGCAATCAGCCCCAGCATTTT
TRBJ2-2 TRBV27 NA 13 NA CASSLGGSGELFF TGTGCCAGCAGTTTAGGGGGGTCGGGGGAGCTGTTTTTT
TRBJ2-7 TRBV7-9 NA 12 once CASSRSVYEQYF TGTGCCAGCAGCCGGTCCGTCTACGAGCAGTACTTC
TRBJ2-3 TRBV19 NA 15 NA CASRDRDTSTDTQYF TGTGCCAGTAGGGATCGGGACACTAGCACAGATACGCAGTATTTT
TRBJ1-5 TRBV5-5 TRBD1 16 NA CASSLGRQGMGQPQHF TGTGCCAGCAGCTTGGGGCGACAGGGGATGGGGCAGCCCCAGCATTTT
TRBJ1-2 TRBV5-4 TRBD1 15 NA CASSLGPGGNYGYTF TGTGCCAGCAGCTTGGGCCCAGGGGGGAACTATGGCTACACCTTC
TRBJ1-4 TRBV4-1 NA 16 few CASSHAGIEPNEKLFF TGCGCCAGCAGCCATGCGGGTATAGAACCTAATGAAAAACTGTTTTTT
TRBJ1-3 TRBV30 NA 14 NA CAWSPELSGNTIYF TGTGCCTGGAGCCCCGAACTCTCTGGAAACACCATATATTTT
TRBJ1-2 TRBV5-6 NA 14 NA CASSLERRQRGYTF TGTGCCAGCAGCTTGGAAAGGCGGCAGAGGGGCTACACCTTC
TRBJ2-2 TRBV4-3 NA 14 NA CASSLGQYTGELFF TGCGCCAGCAGCCTCGGACAGTACACCGGGGAGCTGTTTTTT